One sample yielded the 7 T cell receptor beta chains listed below, sequenced in a study of blood T cells in healthy people across ages. Next came a second PCR, run for roughly 6 to 11 cycles, which used a sample-barcoded 5' primer along with a J-beta primer mix. A single record per CDR3 protein comes from TCRdb applying MiXCR to the 5' RACE reads. The table includes about 1,400,000 distinct CDR3 sequences, 42% detected once. The specimen sequenced was blood. The receptor set was obtained from a woman aged 18-29 years in good health.

This clonotype occurred a few times. V usage is TRBV15 and J usage is TRBJ2-3; D is ambiguous. Trimming removed 1 base from V and 8 bases from J, with 10 bases in between. The germline V gene has CDR1 LNHNV and CDR2 YYDKDF (reference sequence). The CDR3 totals 13 residues. The CDR3: CATSRVPQATQYF. DNA for the CDR3: TGTGCCACCAGCAGAGTCCCCCAAGCTACGCAGTATTTT.

The V gene is TRBV5-1, the J gene TRBJ2-7; the match to TRBD2 covers 9 bases. The V gene's germline CDR1 is SGHRS and CDR2 YFSETQ. This CDR3 contains 16 residues. Losses at the gene ends were 5 bases for V and 1 base for J; bases not matched to a gene: 10. In DNA, the CDR3 is TGCGCCAGCAGTTGGGGGCCCCTAGCGGGATCCTACGAGCAGTACTTC. The encoded protein is CASSWGPLAGSYEQYF. Together with reference TRBV5-1 and TRBJ2-7, the CDR3 gives the full variable domain: KAGVTQTPRYLIKTRGQQVTLSCSPISGHRSVSWYQQTPGQGLQFLFEYFSETQRNKGNFPGRFSGRQFSNSRSEMNVSTLELGDSALYLCASSWGPLAGSYEQYFGPGTRLTVT.

Only a few counts were recorded for this clonotype. The chain combines TRBV12-3 or TRBV12-4 with TRBJ1-5; perhaps TRBD1 as D (5 bases). This CDR3 comprises 14 residues. V lost 6 bases and J lost 1, with 10 bases in between. The CDR3 DNA follows: TGTGCCAGCAGCGGGGGAGGAAGCAATCAGCCCCAGCATTTT. Its protein product is CASSGGGSNQPQHF.

The chain has TRBV5-1 and TRBJ2-5; D gene unclear. The J call may be faulty, since TRBJ2-7 better matches the DNA end. Germline V gene data show CDR1 as SGHRS and CDR2 as YFSETQ. The CDR3 extends over 16 amino acids. DNA for the CDR3: TGCGCCAGCAGCTTGGGATCTTTAGTGGAGCACTACGAGCAGTACTTC. Translated, it gives CASSLGSLVEHYEQYF.

This clonotype was seen a single time. One junction end does not reproduce the germline sequence, and a read error may be involved. The J gene is TRBJ2-5, the V gene TRBV5-1; D possibly corresponds to TRBD1 (6 bases). The germline V gene encodes CDR1 SGHRS and CDR2 YFSETQ. This CDR3 contains 15 residues. The DNA of the CDR3 is TGCACCAGCAGCTTGGGGGCGGGCACACAAGAGACCCGGTACTTC. Translation: CTSSLGAGTQETRYF.

The chain is built from TRBV6-5 and TRBJ2-4; a weak D match, TRBD2 (5 bases). Between the trimmed V and J ends, which lost 6 bases and 0 bases, there was a span of 9 bases. The germline V gene has CDR1 MNHEY and CDR2 SVGAGI. This CDR3 has 14 residues. CDR3 in DNA: TGTGCCAGCAGCGGGGATATAGCCAAAAACATTCAGTACTTC. It translates to CASSGDIAKNIQYF.

This chain uses TRBV28 with TRBJ2-7; D ambiguous. The CDR3 consists of 15 residues. CDR1 and CDR2 from the germline V gene are MDHEN and SYDVKM. Trimming took 1 base from V and 6 from J, leaving 16 bases between them. The CDR3 protein is CASSLYAASATEQYF. CDR3 DNA sequence: TGTGCCAGCAGTTTATATGCGGCCAGTGCTACCGAGCAGTACTTC. Looking up the rest from reference TRBV28 and TRBJ2-7 gives the full variable domain: DVKVTQSSRYLVKRTGEKVFLECVQDMDHENMFWYRQDPGLGLRLIYFSYDVKMKEKGDIPEGYSVSREKKERFSLILESASTNQTSMYLCASSLYAASATEQYFGPGTRLTVT.